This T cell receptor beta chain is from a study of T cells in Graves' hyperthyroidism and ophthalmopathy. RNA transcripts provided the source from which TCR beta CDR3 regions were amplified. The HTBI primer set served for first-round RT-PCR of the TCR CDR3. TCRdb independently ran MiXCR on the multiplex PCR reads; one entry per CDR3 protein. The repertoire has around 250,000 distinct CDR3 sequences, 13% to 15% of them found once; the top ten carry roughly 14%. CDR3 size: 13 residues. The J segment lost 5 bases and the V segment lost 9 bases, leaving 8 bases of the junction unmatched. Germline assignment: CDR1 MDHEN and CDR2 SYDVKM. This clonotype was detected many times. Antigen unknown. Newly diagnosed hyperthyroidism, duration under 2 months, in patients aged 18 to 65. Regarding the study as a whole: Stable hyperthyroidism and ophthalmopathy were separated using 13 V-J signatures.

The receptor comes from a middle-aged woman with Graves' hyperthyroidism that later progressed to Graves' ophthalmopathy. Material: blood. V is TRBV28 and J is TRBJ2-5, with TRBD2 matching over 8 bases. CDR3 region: CASRPGLGETQYF. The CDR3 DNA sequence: TGTGCCAGTAGACCGGGACTAGGGGAGACCCAGTACTTC.